The rows below give T cell receptor beta chains drawn from one sample of a study of T cell repertoires in ileal Crohn's disease. Libraries were prepared by immunoSEQ multiplex PCR; TCRdb keeps only in-frame clonotypes and omits some of them. Here the sample spans about 14,000 clones, 82% being singletons. Sequenced: ileal tissue. Every receptor here comes from an adult with Crohn's disease. The CDR3 runs from the conserved cysteine through the conserved F or W. A D gene is named only where the DNA matches it firmly. Clone sizes are given selectively: once, few, many, or a class where the clone is expanded.

>TRBV11-2|TRBJ1-1|-|-
CASSLASGSRVNTEAFF
TGTGCCAGCAGCTTAGCCTCAGGGTCAAGGGTGAACACTGAAGCTTTCTTT
>TRBV7-2|TRBJ2-3|-|-
CASSARGDSTDTQYF
TGTGCCAGCAGCGCCAGGGGGGATAGCACAGATACGCAGTATTTT
>TRBV7-3|TRBJ1-2|medium-sized|TRBD1
CASSSGGQGDGYTF
TGTGCCAGCAGCTCAGGCGGACAGGGGGATGGCTACACCTTC
>TRBV2|TRBJ2-5|-|-
CASSEVPGPGGETQYF
TGTGCCAGCAGTGAAGTTCCAGGCCCCGGGGGAGAGACCCAGTACTTC
>TRBV10-3|TRBJ1-1|-|-
CAIRDRRMNTEAFF
TGTGCCATCAGGGACAGAAGGATGAACACTGAAGCTTTCTTT
>TRBV5-6|TRBJ1-5|-|-
CASSLRGRWSNQPQHF
TGTGCCAGCAGCTTAAGGGGAAGGTGGAGCAATCAGCCCCAGCATTTT
>TRBV11-2|TRBJ2-1|-|TRBD2
CASSPGTSGGAYNEQFF
TGTGCCAGCAGCCCCGGGACTAGCGGGGGGGCCTACAATGAGCAGTTCTTC
>TRBV5-1|TRBJ1-1|-|TRBD1
CASSARDSGNTEAFF
TGCGCCAGCAGCGCACGGGACAGTGGGAACACTGAAGCTTTCTTT
>TRBV27|TRBJ2-7|few|TRBD2
CASSSGLDWGEQYF
TGTGCCAGCAGTTCCGGACTAGATTGGGGCGAGCAGTACTTC
>TRBV27|TRBJ2-5|-|TRBD2
CASSRRLAETQQETQYF
TGTGCCAGCAGTCGGAGACTAGCGGAGACTCAACAAGAGACCCAGTACTTC
>TRBV28|TRBJ1-1|-|-
CASSDFGRGGDTEAFF
TGTGCCAGCAGTGACTTTGGCCGAGGGGGAGACACTGAAGCTTTCTTT
>TRBV5-1|TRBJ1-6|-|TRBD1
CVSSLRTGVGNSPLHF
TGCGTCAGCAGCTTGAGGACAGGGGTGGGTAATTCACCCCTCCACTTT
>TRBV7-9|TRBJ1-3|-|TRBD1
CASRPTGGSGNTIYF
TGTGCCAGCAGACCTACAGGGGGCTCTGGAAACACCATATATTTT
>TRBV5-5|TRBJ2-5|-|-
CASSPPGDETQYF
TGTGCCAGCAGCCCCCCAGGGGATGAGACCCAGTACTTC